This T cell receptor beta chain was sequenced during a study of early T cells in non-severe SARS-CoV-2 infection. Study-level background: Chains from this unsorted whole-blood bulk RNA could not be paired. Points from the study as a whole: Clonotype matching in VDJdb favored anti-spike CD8 responses and did not capture private and CD4 specificities.

V lost 5 bases, J lost 4 bases, and 11 bases lay in between. CDR1 is SEHNR and CDR2 is FQNEAQ in the germline V gene (reference sequence). The CDR3 sequence is 13 residues long. This clonotype was detected ten times or more. Its cognate antigen is unknown. Individual cDNA molecules carried attached unique molecular identifiers. From the 5' RACE reads, TCRdb called clonotypes with MiXCR, one entry per CDR3 protein. Of under 25,000 distinct CDR3 sequences listed, 4.5% to 6% are singletons. This TCR was recovered from an adult who was a healthcare worker with PCR-confirmed SARS-CoV-2 infection or an uninfected control (not recorded which). The sample comprised whole blood. The chain employs TRBV7-9 and TRBJ1-2, with TRBD1 as a possible D gene (6 bases). The CDR3 region has the DNA TGTGCCAGCAGCGAACGGGACACCTATGGCTACACCTTC. It is translated as CASSERDTYGYTF.